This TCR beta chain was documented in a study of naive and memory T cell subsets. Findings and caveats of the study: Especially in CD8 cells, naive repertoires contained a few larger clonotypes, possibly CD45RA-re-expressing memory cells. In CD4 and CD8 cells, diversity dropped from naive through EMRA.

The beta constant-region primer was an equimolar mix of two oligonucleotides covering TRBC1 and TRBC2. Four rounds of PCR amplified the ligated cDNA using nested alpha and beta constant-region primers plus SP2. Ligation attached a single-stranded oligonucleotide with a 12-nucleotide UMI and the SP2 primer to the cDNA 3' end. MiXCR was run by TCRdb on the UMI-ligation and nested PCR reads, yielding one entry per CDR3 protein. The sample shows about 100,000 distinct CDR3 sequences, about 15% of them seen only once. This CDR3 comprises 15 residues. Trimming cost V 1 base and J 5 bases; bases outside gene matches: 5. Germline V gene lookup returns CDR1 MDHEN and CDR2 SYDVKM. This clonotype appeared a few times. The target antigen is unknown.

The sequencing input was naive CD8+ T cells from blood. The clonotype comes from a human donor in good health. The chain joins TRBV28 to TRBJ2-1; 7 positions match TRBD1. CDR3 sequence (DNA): TGTGCCAGCAGTTTATCAGAGGGGGCCGACAATGAGCAGTTCTTC. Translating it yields CASSLSEGADNEQFF.